Listed below are T cell receptor beta chains from one sample, sequenced in a study of T and B cells in COVID-19 patients. TCRdb ran MiXCR on the multiplex PCR reads and lists one entry per CDR3 protein. Of under 7,000 distinct CDR3 sequences in the sample, 25% to 35% were seen once. Specimen: blood. The receptors come from a human donor with active COVID-19. Each CDR3 is given with its conserved first and last residue. Each record gives: V gene, clone size, D gene, J gene, CDR3 protein, CDR3 DNA. The D gene is left open where the match is weak. The size field is filled for only some rows; it gives once, few, many or a size class.

v_gene: TRBV30; abundance: many; d_gene: NA; j_gene: TRBJ1-1; CDR3aa: CAWRVQMNTEAFF; CDR3nt: TGTGCCTGGAGAGTGCAGATGAACACTGAAGCTTTCTTT
v_gene: TRBV6-2/TRBV6-3; abundance: NA; d_gene: NA; j_gene: TRBJ2-5; CDR3aa: CASSEGQGHLLQETQYF; CDR3nt: TGTGCCAGCAGTGAAGGCCAGGGGCACCTACTCCAAGAGACCCAGTACTTC
v_gene: TRBV5-5; abundance: NA; d_gene: NA; j_gene: TRBJ2-6; CDR3aa: CASSLGVGANVLTF; CDR3nt: TGTGCCAGCAGCTTGGGGGTTGGGGCCAACGTCCTGACTTTC
v_gene: TRBV7-9; abundance: many; d_gene: NA; j_gene: TRBJ2-7; CDR3aa: CASSTPSGRQYF; CDR3nt: TGTGCCAGCAGCACCCCAAGCGGGCGTCAGTACTTC
v_gene: TRBV6-2/TRBV6-3; abundance: medium-sized; d_gene: TRBD2; j_gene: TRBJ2-7; CDR3aa: CASSLSSGLEQYF; CDR3nt: TGTGCCAGCAGCTTATCTAGCGGCCTGGAGCAGTACTTC
v_gene: TRBV6-5; abundance: medium-sized; d_gene: TRBD1; j_gene: TRBJ2-2; CDR3aa: CASSRGPNTGELFF; CDR3nt: TGTGCCAGCAGTAGGGGGCCCAACACCGGGGAGCTGTTTTTT
v_gene: TRBV24-1; abundance: medium-sized; d_gene: NA; j_gene: TRBJ2-2; CDR3aa: CATSPRHNTGELFF; CDR3nt: TGTGCCACCAGCCCGAGGCATAACACCGGGGAGCTGTTTTTT
v_gene: TRBV7-2; abundance: NA; d_gene: NA; j_gene: TRBJ2-1; CDR3aa: CASSLRGFVGSSYNEQFF; CDR3nt: TGTGCCAGCAGCCTTAGGGGCTTTGTCGGGAGCTCCTACAATGAGCAGTTCTTC
v_gene: TRBV11-2; abundance: NA; d_gene: TRBD2; j_gene: TRBJ2-7; CDR3aa: CASSFGGREEQYF; CDR3nt: TGTGCCAGCAGCTTTGGCGGGAGGGAAGAGCAGTACTTC
v_gene: TRBV6-6; abundance: NA; d_gene: NA; j_gene: TRBJ2-7; CDR3aa: CASSSAGIYEQYF; CDR3nt: TGTGCCAGCAGTTCGGCTGGCATCTACGAGCAGTACTTC
v_gene: TRBV19; abundance: few; d_gene: TRBD2; j_gene: TRBJ2-3; CDR3aa: CASRRTSGREDTQYF; CDR3nt: TGTGCCAGTAGACGGACTAGCGGGAGGGAGGATACGCAGTATTTT
v_gene: TRBV30; abundance: medium-sized; d_gene: TRBD2; j_gene: TRBJ2-2; CDR3aa: CAWCTSGSLNTGELFF; CDR3nt: TGTGCCTGGTGTACTAGCGGGAGCCTGAACACCGGGGAGCTGTTTTTT
v_gene: TRBV28; abundance: NA; d_gene: TRBD1; j_gene: TRBJ2-2; CDR3aa: CASSLTGANTGELFF; CDR3nt: TGTGCCAGCAGTTTAACAGGGGCGAACACCGGGGAGCTGTTTTTT
v_gene: TRBV7-2; abundance: many; d_gene: NA; j_gene: TRBJ2-6; CDR3aa: CASSLQARSGANVLTF; CDR3nt: TGTGCCAGCAGCTTACAGGCCCGCTCTGGGGCCAACGTCCTGACTTTC
v_gene: TRBV20-1; abundance: NA; d_gene: TRBD2; j_gene: TRBJ2-7; CDR3aa: CSARNLAGSAYEQYF; CDR3nt: TGCAGTGCCCGAAATCTAGCGGGATCCGCCTACGAGCAGTACTTC
v_gene: TRBV21-1; abundance: few; d_gene: NA; j_gene: TRBJ2-7; CDR3aa: CASSSTSGYEQYF; CDR3nt: TGTGCCAGCAGCTCGACTAGCGGCTACGAGCAGTACTTC
v_gene: TRBV10-1; abundance: few; d_gene: NA; j_gene: TRBJ2-2; CDR3aa: CASSVQSTGELFF; CDR3nt: TGCGCCAGCAGTGTTCAGTCCACCGGGGAGCTGTTTTTT
v_gene: TRBV30; abundance: many; d_gene: NA; j_gene: TRBJ1-5; CDR3aa: CACEDSYSNQPQHF; CDR3nt: TGTGCCTGCGAGGACAGTTATAGCAATCAGCCCCAGCATTTT
v_gene: TRBV6-2/TRBV6-3; abundance: many; d_gene: NA; j_gene: TRBJ2-7; CDR3aa: CASSYPRRIPTYEQYF; CDR3nt: TGTGCCAGCAGTTACCCCAGGCGGATTCCTACCTACGAGCAGTACTTC
v_gene: TRBV2; abundance: NA; d_gene: NA; j_gene: TRBJ2-4; CDR3aa: CASSVSGARNIQYF; CDR3nt: TGTGCCAGCAGTGTATCAGGGGCGCGGAACATTCAGTACTTC
v_gene: TRBV7-6; abundance: medium-sized; d_gene: NA; j_gene: TRBJ2-1; CDR3aa: CASSLVAGSPNEQFF; CDR3nt: TGTGCCAGCAGCTTAGTGGCGGGGAGTCCCAATGAGCAGTTCTTC
v_gene: TRBV5-5; abundance: medium-sized; d_gene: TRBD2; j_gene: TRBJ2-3; CDR3aa: CASSLRTSGRRTDTQYF; CDR3nt: TGTGCCAGCAGCCTAAGGACTAGCGGGAGAAGGACAGATACGCAGTATTTT
v_gene: TRBV11-3; abundance: few; d_gene: TRBD2; j_gene: TRBJ2-1; CDR3aa: CASSLVVLAGANEQFF; CDR3nt: TGTGCCAGCAGCTTAGTAGTGCTAGCGGGAGCTAATGAGCAGTTCTTC